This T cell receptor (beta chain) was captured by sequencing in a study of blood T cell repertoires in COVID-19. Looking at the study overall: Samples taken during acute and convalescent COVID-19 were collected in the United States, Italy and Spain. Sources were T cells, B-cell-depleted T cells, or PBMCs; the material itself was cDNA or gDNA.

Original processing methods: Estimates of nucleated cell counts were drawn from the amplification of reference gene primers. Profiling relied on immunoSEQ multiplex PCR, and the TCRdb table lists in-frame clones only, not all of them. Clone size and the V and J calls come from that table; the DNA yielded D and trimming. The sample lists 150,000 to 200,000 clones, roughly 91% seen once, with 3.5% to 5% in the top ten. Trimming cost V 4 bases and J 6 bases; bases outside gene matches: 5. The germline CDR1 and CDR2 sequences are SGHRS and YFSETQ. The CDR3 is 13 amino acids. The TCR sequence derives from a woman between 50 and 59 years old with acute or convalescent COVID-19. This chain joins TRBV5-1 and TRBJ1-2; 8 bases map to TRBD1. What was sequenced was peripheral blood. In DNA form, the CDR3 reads TGCGCCAGCAGCCGCGGGACAGGAGATGGCTACACCTTC. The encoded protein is CASSRGTGDGYTF.